This T cell receptor beta chain was identified in a study of regulatory T cells in long-lasting Graves disease. Construction of the TCR beta libraries employed iRepertoire HTBI primers in conjunction with Arm-PCR of CDR3 regions. TCRdb fed the multiplex PCR reads into MiXCR, producing one record per CDR3 protein. The table records roughly 430,000 distinct CDR3 sequences, less than 20% of them present only once. This clonotype was picked up many times. CDR3 length: 18 amino acids. V shed 1 base, J shed 5 bases, and the junction held 14 bases outside the gene matches. The V gene's germline CDR1 is SEHNR and CDR2 FQNEAQ (reference sequence). The time point was: newly diagnosed GD, antithyroid drugs for less than 3 months. Construction of the TCR library relied on RNA isolated from PBMCs. These records were also assigned to another study, of T cells in Graves' hyperthyroidism and ophthalmopathy.

This receptor was taken from a woman aged 25 to 39 with Graves disease. The chain combines TRBV7-9 with TRBJ2-3, with 8 bases matching TRBD2. Sequencing was performed on peripheral blood mononuclear cells (PBMCs), taken at new diagnosis, from a patient treated with antithyroid drugs. CDR3 amino acids: CASSLGRAGSGIRDTQYF. In DNA form, the CDR3 reads TGTGCCAGCAGCTTAGGGAGGGCGGGTAGCGGGATCAGAGATACGCAGTATTTT.